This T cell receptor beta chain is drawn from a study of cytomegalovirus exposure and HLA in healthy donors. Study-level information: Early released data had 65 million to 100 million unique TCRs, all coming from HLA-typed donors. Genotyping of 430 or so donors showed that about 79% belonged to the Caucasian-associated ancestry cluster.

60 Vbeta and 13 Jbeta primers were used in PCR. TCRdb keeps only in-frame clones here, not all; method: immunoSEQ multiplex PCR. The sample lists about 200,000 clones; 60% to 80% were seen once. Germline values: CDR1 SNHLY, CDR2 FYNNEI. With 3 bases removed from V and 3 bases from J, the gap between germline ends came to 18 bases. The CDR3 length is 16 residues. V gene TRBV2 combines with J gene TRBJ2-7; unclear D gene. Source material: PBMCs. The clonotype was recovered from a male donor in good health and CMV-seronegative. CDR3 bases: TGTGCCAGCAGTGATCCTTCAGCGCACCACTACTACGAGCAGTACTTC. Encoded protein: CASSDPSAHHYYEQYF.